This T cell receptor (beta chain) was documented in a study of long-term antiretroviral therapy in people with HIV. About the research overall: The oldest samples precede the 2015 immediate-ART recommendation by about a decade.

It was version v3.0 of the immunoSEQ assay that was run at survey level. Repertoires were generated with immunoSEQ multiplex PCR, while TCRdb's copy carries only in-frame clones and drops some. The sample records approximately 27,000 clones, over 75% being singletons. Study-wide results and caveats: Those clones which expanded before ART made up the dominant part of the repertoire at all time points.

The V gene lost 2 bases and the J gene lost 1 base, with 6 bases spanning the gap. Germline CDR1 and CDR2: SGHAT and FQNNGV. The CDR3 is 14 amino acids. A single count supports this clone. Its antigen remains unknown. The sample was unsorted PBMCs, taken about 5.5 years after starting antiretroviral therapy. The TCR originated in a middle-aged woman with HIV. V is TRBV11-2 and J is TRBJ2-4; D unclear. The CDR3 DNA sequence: TGTGCCAGCAGCTTAACCCTTGCCAAAAACATTCAGTACTTC. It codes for CASSLTLAKNIQYF.